These T cell receptor beta chains were read from a single sample in a study of shared clonotypes between healthy human individuals. Generated by immunoSEQ multiplex PCR, the TCRdb table keeps only in-frame clones and is missing some. Among a few million clones listed, just over 90% were seen once. The material sequenced was naive CD4+ T cells from PBMCs. These receptors came from a young man in good health. Some clones in this sample may be carry-over from other donors' samples. Each CDR3 is given with its conserved first and last residue. D genes are given only for firm matches. A row's size may be missing; if present it is once, few, many or a size class.

>14|NA|TRBV18|TRBJ1-1|NA
TGTGCCAGCTCACCCGTAGCGGAGTACGGGACGGCTTTCTTT
CASSPVAEYGTAFF
>15|few|TRBV5-1|TRBJ2-6|NA
TGCGCCAGCAGCTTATGGAGCTCTGGGGCCAACGTCCTGACTTTC
CASSLWSSGANVLTF
>17|NA|TRBV5-4|TRBJ1-1|NA
TGTGCCAGCAGCCCCCGGGGCCGAGGGCTAATGAACACTGAAGCTTTCTTT
CASSPRGRGLMNTEAFF
>16|once|TRBV9|TRBJ2-1|TRBD2
TGTGCCAGCAGCAGAGGAGGACTAGCGGCTGGCAATGAGCAGTTCTTC
CASSRGGLAAGNEQFF
>13|NA|TRBV19|TRBJ2-1|NA
TGTGCCAGTAGTATACGGGCTAGGGCAGGGCAGTTCTTC
CASSIRARAGQFF
>15|NA|TRBV7-3|TRBJ2-1|TRBD2
TGTGCCAGCAGCTTATCGCGGGAGGCCCACAATGAGCAGTTCTTC
CASSLSREAHNEQFF
>14|once|TRBV6-1|TRBJ1-2|TRBD1
TGTGCCAGCAGCTCGACAGGGGGCAGCTATGGCTACACCTTC
CASSSTGGSYGYTF
>15|once|TRBV7-2|TRBJ2-1|TRBD2
TGTGCCAGCAGCTTAGTCGGACTAGCGGGAGAGCAGCAGTTCTTC
CASSLVGLAGEQQFF
>16|NA|TRBV5-4|TRBJ1-2|TRBD1
TGTGCCAGCAGACCTCCCGGGACAGGGGGCGTTGGTGGCTACACCTTC
CASRPPGTGGVGGYTF
>13|NA|TRBV6-5|TRBJ2-7|NA
TGTGCCAGCAGTTACTCGATCTCAGGCGAGCAGTACTTC
CASSYSISGEQYF
>17|NA|TRBV18|TRBJ2-2|TRBD1
TGTGCCAGCTCACCACTGGACAGGGTGATGAACACCGGGGAGCTGTTTTTT
CASSPLDRVMNTGELFF
>13|NA|TRBV28|TRBJ2-5|NA
TGTGCCAGCAGTCCCGCAGGGCAAGAGACCCAGTACTTC
CASSPAGQETQYF
>14|NA|TRBV7-8|TRBJ2-7|TRBD1
TGTGCCAGCAGGCAACAGGGGAAAACCTACGAGCAGTACTTC
CASRQQGKTYEQYF
>18|NA|TRBV28|TRBJ2-3|TRBD2
TGTGCCAGCAGTTTATCTCAGGGCGCGGGAGAAGGGCTAGATACGCAGTATTTT
CASSLSQGAGEGLDTQYF
>13|NA|TRBV11-2|TRBJ1-2|NA
TGTGCCAGCAGCTTTGGGGAAAACTATGGCTACACCTTC
CASSFGENYGYTF
>12|NA|TRBV5-8|TRBJ2-7|TRBD2
TGTGCCAGCAGCGGGTGGGGGGGCGAGCAGTACTTC
CASSGWGGEQYF
>16|NA|TRBV5-1|TRBJ1-5|NA
TGCGCCAGCAGCGCGGGACCGAGGGAAAGCAATCAGCCCCAGCATTTT
CASSAGPRESNQPQHF
>17|NA|TRBV5-1|TRBJ2-3|NA
TGCGCCAGCAGCTTGGCCCCGGGAGCAGGTTGGTCAGATACGCAGTATTTT
CASSLAPGAGWSDTQYF